The T cell receptor (beta chain) under discussion was sequenced for a study of OX40 agonist ivuxolimab in advanced cancers. Only in-frame clones appear in the TCRdb table, and some are missing; sequencing was by immunoSEQ multiplex PCR. The repertoire holds approximately 69,000 clones, with 91% as singletons. Germline trimming cut 6 bases from V and 3 bases from J; bases unmatched to any gene: 8. Germline loops: CDR1 MNHNS, CDR2 SASEGT. There are 14 residues in the CDR3. The source is an adult with an advanced solid tumor such as melanoma, head and neck, liver or kidney cancer. The sample in question was CD4+ or CD8+ T cells sorted from blood, obtained in a trial of the OX40 agonist ivuxolimab. The V call is TRBV6-1, the J call TRBJ2-7, with TRBD1 matching 7 bases. DNA for the CDR3: TGTGCCAGCAGGGGCGGACAGGCCGACTACGAGCAGTACTTC. Translation gives CASRGGQADYEQYF.